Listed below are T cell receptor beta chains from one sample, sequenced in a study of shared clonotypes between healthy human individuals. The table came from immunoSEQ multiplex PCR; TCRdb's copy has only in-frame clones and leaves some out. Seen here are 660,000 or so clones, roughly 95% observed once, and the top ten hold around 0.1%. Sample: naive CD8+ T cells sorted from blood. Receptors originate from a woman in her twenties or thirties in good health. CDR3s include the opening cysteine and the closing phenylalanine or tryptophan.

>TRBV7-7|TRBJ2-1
CASSSSGRVDEQFF
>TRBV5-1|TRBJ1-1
CASSFGRENTEAFF
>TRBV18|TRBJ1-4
CASSPPENEKLFF
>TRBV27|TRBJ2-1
CASSIDGTSGFTEQFF
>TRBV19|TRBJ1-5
CASKEKGTSNQPQHF
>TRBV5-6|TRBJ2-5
CASSLVRTSGRVTETQYF
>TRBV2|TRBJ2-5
CASGAETQYF
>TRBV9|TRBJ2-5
CASSQTSWETQYF
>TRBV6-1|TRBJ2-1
CASTEQFNEQFF
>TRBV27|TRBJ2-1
CASSPGDRYNEQFF
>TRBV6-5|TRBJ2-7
CASSFGQGHLYEQYF
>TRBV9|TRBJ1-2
CASSGWTGAANYGYTF
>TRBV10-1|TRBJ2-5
CASSDSRGWETQYF
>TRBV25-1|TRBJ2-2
CASSELGGSSGSTGELFF
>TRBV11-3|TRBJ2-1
CASSLRLAGGPGEQFF
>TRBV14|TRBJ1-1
CASSQESNRENTEAFF
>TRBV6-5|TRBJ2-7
CASSYSYGTRNYEQYF
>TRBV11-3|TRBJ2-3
CASSPGLAATDTQYF
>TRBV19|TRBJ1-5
CASSMRGRTNQPQHF
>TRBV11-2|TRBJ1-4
CASSLAGGFEKLFF
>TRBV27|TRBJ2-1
CASSLWNEQFF
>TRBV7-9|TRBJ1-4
CASSTQQGTNEKLFF
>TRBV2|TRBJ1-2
CASSGDRGGDGGYTF
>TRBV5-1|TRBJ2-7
CASSFYGVSTITGEQYF
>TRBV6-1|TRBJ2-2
CASSGQGASTGELFF
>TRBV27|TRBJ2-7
CASSLGLAEYEQYF
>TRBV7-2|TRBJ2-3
CASSLDTSYSTDTQYF
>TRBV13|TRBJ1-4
CASSGTGAELFF
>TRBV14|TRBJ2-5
CASSQEITGTKETQYF
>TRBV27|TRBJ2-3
CASSQGAGAPTDTQYF
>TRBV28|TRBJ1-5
CASSLSDRVDQPQHF
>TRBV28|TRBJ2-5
CASSLSTGGPPQETQYF
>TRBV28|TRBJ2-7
CASSRTRQGANYEQYF
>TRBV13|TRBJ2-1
CASSLAGGSYNEQFF
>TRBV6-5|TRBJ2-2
CASTGGRRAGELFF